Listed here are 3 T cell receptor beta chains from one sample, sequenced in a study of blood T cell repertoires in COVID-19. The data were produced by immunoSEQ multiplex PCR, yet TCRdb's version contains in-frame clones alone and is incomplete. This table holds about 300,000 clones, approximately 89% found once. The sample taken for sequencing was peripheral blood. The source of these receptors is a woman aged 25 to 39 who had recovered from COVID-19.

This clone was found once. Other DNA sequences in the same sample also yield this CDR3. V usage is TRBV24-1 and J usage is TRBJ1-4; no clear D gene. V was cut by 3 bases and J by 4 bases, with 2 bases left in between. The CDR3 is 12 residues long. Germline values: CDR1 KGHDR, CDR2 SFDVKD. The CDR3 DNA sequence: TGTGCCACCAGTGATCTTAATGAAAAACTGTTTTTT. Amino acid sequence: CATSDLNEKLFF.

The count of this clone is one. The gene calls are TRBV19 and TRBJ2-7; TRBD1 agrees at 9 bases. The CDR3 length is 17 residues. Germline V gene sequence: CDR1 LNHDA, CDR2 SQIVND (reference sequence). The V gene end was trimmed by 5 bases and the J gene end by 6 bases; junction bases not matched to a gene: 17. DNA for the CDR3: TGTGCCAGTAGTCTCGCGAAACAGGGGGCCTTAAGGTTCGAGCAGTACTTC. Residues: CASSLAKQGALRFEQYF.

The rearrangement joins TRBV7-9 to TRBJ1-1; 7 bases are a match to TRBD1. Trimming cost V 11 bases and J 4 bases; bases outside gene matches: 10. The CDR3 extends over 13 amino acids. Germline V gene lookup returns CDR1 SEHNR and CDR2 FQNEAQ (reference sequence). The CDR3 sequence: CAGYRGDSTEAFF. The CDR3 nucleotides are TGTGCCGGATACAGGGGAGACAGCACTGAAGCTTTCTTT.